Listed below are T cell receptor beta chains from one sample, sequenced in a study of T-cell reconstitution after alpha-beta-depleted transplantation in children. One entry per CDR3 protein results from TCRdb running MiXCR on the PCR reads. This table has approximately 93,000 distinct CDR3 sequences, 7.5% to 9.5% appearing once. This specimen was PBMCs from the stem cell graft donor, taken from the stem cell graft. Source of these receptors: a human donor who donated a stem cell graft to a child with congenital amegakaryocytic thrombocytopenia. The CDR3 runs from the conserved cysteine through the conserved F or W. A D gene is named only where the DNA matches it firmly.

d_gene: TRBD1
v_gene: TRBV12-3/TRBV12-4
CDR3aa: CASTFGTAQETQYF

d_gene: -
v_gene: TRBV30
CDR3aa: CAWSLGTGDEQYF

d_gene: -
v_gene: TRBV2
CDR3aa: CASSEMSSYNSPLHF

d_gene: TRBD1
v_gene: TRBV4-3
CDR3aa: CASSQRWGQSNTEAFF

d_gene: TRBD1
v_gene: TRBV5-4
CDR3aa: CASSLSGDRARMAGANVLTF

d_gene: -
v_gene: TRBV7-2
CDR3aa: CASSLGPQNTEAFF

d_gene: -
v_gene: TRBV7-4
CDR3aa: CASSRSDEQYF

d_gene: -
v_gene: TRBV15
CDR3aa: CATSRAESDEQFF

d_gene: -
v_gene: TRBV12-3/TRBV12-4
CDR3aa: CASPGEGFEGYTF

d_gene: -
v_gene: TRBV12-3/TRBV12-4
CDR3aa: CASSQTVSFEAFF

d_gene: TRBD1
v_gene: TRBV11-2
CDR3aa: CASSRGQGAWGTEAFF

d_gene: -
v_gene: TRBV24-1
CDR3aa: CATSDITYGTRGGDTQYF

d_gene: -
v_gene: TRBV20-1
CDR3aa: CSARGVGVQPQHF

d_gene: TRBD2
v_gene: TRBV20-1
CDR3aa: CSARETAGGQDTQYF

d_gene: -
v_gene: TRBV20-1
CDR3aa: CSASHAGAIAGETQYF

d_gene: -
v_gene: TRBV12-3/TRBV12-4
CDR3aa: CASSPFLSSGYTF

d_gene: -
v_gene: TRBV28
CDR3aa: CASSVMRGVEKLFF